This T cell receptor beta chain was identified during a study of shared clonotypes between healthy human individuals. At the level of the study: Researchers assigned three CD4 naive, three CD4 memory, two CD8 naive and one CD8 memory plate to each donor.

Only one count was recorded for this clone. Antigen: not known. Sequence at one end of the junction differs from germline and may be a read error. Study-level findings and limits: Genetic and exposure-history diversity was limited by the small donor number.

At a deep level, the assay was run. This table comes from immunoSEQ multiplex PCR, and its TCRdb copy is limited to in-frame clones, with some not included. The sample includes 950,000 to 1,100,000 clones, roughly 80% of them seen just once. Donors were healthy HIV-negative adults without recently reported acute infections or vaccinations. The CDR3 contains 15 residues. Looked up from germline, CDR1 is GTSNPN and CDR2 is SVGIG (reference sequence). This sequence originates from a man younger than 35 in good health. Sequencing used memory CD4+ T cells sorted from blood. Subset defined: CD45RA-negative fraction. The chain has TRBV30 and TRBJ1-5; a weak D match, TRBD1 (6 bases). The CDR3 loop reads CAWRAAQGTNRPQHF. In DNA, the CDR3 is TGTGCCTGGAGGGCCGCGCAGGGGACGAATCGGCCCCAGCATTTT.